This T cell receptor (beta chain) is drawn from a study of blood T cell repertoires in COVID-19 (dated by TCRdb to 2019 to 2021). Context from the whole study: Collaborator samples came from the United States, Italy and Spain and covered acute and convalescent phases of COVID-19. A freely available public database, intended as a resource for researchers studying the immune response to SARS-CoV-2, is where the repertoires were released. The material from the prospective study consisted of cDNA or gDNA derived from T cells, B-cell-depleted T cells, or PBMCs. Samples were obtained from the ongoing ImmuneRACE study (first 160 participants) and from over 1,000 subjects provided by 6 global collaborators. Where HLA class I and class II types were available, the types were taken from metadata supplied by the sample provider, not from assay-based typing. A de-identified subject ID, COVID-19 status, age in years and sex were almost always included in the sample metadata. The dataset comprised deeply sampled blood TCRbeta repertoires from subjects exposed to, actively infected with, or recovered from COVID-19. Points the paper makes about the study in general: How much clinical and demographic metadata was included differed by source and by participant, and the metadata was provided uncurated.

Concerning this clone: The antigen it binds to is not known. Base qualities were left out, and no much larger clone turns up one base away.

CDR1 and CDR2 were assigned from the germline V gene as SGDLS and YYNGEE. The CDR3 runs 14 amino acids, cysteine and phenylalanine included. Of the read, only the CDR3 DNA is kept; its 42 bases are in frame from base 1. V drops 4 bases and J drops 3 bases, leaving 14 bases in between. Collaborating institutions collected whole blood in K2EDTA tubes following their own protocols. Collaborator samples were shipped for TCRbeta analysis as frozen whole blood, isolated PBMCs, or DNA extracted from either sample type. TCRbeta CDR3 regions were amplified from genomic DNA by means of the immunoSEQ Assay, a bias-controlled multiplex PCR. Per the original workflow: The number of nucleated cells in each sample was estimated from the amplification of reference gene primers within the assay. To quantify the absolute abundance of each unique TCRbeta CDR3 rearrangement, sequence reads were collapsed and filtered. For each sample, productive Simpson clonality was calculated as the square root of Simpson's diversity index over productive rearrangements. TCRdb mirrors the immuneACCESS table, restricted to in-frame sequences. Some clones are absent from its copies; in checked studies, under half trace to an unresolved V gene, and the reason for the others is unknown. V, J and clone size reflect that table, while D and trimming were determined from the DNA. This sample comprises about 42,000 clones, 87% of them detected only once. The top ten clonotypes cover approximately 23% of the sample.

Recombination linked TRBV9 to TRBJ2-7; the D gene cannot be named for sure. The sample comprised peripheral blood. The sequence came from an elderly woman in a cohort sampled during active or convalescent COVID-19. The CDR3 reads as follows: CASSPGTSHYEQYF. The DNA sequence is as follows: TGTGCCAGCAGCCCAGGAACTTCTCACTACGAGCAGTACTTC.